This T cell receptor (beta chain) was sequenced during a study of T cell repertoires in cytomegalovirus infection. TCRdb reprocessed the reads with MiXCR, giving one entry per CDR3 protein. The sample lists approximately 130,000 distinct CDR3 sequences, roughly a quarter occurring once. This CDR3 region has 16 residues. CDR1 is MDHEN and CDR2 is SYDVKM in the germline V gene. V lost 3 bases and J lost 6, with 18 bases in between. This clonotype showed up just a few times. The antigen is unknown. The source of this sequence is a human donor in good health (CMV status not recorded). Some clones in this sample may be carry-over from other donors' samples. The source material was PBMCs, sequenced either directly or after in vitro stimulation (not recorded which). V is TRBV28 and J is TRBJ2-1; D is unclear. CDR3 bases: TGTGCCAGCAGTTTGCTTGGGATATCCACGGCCAATGAGCAGTTCTTC. Translating it yields CASSLLGISTANEQFF.